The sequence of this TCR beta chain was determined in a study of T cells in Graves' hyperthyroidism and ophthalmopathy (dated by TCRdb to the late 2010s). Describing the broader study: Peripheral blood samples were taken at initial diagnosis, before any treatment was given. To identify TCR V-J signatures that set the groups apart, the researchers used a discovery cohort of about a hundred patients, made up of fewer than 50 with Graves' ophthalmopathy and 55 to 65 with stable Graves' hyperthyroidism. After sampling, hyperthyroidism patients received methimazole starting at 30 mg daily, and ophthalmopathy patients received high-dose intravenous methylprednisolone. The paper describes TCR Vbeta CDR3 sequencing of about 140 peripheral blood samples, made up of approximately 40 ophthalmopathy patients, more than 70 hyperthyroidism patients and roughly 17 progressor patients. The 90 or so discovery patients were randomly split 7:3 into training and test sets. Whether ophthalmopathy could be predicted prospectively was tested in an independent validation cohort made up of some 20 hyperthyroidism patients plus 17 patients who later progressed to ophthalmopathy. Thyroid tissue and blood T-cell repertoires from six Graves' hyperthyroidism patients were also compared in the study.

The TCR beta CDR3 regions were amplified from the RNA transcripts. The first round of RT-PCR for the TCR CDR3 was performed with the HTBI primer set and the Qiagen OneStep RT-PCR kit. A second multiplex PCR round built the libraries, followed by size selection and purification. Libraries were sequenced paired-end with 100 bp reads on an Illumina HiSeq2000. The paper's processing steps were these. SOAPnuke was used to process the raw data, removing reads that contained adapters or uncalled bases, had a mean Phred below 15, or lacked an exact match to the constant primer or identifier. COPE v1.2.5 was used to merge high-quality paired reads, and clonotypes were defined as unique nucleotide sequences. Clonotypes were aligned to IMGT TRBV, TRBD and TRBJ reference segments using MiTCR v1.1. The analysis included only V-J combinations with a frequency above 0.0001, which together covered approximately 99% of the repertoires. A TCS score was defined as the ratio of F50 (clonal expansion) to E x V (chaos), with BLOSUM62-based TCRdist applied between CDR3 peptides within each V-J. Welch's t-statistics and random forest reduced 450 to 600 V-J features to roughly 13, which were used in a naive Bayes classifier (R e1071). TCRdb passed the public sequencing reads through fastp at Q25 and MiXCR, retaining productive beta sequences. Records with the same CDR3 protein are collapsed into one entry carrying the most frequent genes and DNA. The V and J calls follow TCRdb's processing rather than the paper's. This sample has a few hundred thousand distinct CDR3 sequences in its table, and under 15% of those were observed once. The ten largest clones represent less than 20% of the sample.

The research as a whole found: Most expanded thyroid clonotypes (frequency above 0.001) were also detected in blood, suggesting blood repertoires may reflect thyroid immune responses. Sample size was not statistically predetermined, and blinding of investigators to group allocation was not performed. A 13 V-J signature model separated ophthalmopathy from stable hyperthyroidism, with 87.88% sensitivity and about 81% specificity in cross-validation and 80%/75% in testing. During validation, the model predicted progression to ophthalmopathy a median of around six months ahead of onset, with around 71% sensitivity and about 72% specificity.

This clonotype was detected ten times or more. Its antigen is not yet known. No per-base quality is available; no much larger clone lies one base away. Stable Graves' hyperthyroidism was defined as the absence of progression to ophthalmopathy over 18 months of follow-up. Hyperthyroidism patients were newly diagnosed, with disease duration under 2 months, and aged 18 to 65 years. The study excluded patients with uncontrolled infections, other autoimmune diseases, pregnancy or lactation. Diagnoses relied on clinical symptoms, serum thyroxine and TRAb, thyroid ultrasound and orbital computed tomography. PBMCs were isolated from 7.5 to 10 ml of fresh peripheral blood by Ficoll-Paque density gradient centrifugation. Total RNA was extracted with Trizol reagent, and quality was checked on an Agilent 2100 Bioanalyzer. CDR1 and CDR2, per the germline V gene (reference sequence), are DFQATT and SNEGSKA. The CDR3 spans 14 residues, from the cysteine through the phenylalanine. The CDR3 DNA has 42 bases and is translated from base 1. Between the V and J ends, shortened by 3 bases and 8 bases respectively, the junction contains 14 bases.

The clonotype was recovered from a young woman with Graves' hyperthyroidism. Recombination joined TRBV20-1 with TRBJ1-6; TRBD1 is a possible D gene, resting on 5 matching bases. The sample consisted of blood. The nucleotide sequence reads TGCAGTGCTAGTCGAGGGGCGGGGGATTCACCCCTCCACTTT. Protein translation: CSASRGAGDSPLHF.